This is a list of T cell receptor beta chains from one sample in a study of cytomegalovirus exposure and HLA in healthy donors. TCRdb's table, derived via immunoSEQ multiplex PCR, lists solely in-frame clones and lacks some. Among over 150,000 clones listed, 80% were seen once. Sequenced sample: PBMCs. The source is a man aged 18 to 30 in good health and CMV-seropositive. CDR3s include the opening cysteine and the closing phenylalanine or tryptophan. The D gene is left open where the match is weak. Rows may omit the clone size; those that give it use once, few, many or a size class.

CDR3 protein	CDR3 DNA	D gene	J gene	clone size	V gene
CAIGGQGLQSSYEQYF	TGTGCCATCGGCGGACAGGGTCTGCAGTCCTCCTACGAGCAGTACTTC	TRBD1	TRBJ2-7	NA	TRBV10-3
CVAASGNTIYF	TGCGTCGCGGCCTCTGGAAACACCATATATTTT	NA	TRBJ1-3	NA	TRBV29-1
CAISGTDTKETQYF	TGTGCCATCAGTGGGACGGACACCAAGGAGACCCAGTACTTC	NA	TRBJ2-5	NA	TRBV10-3
CASSLLGRGTEAFF	TGTGCCAGCAGCTTGTTAGGGAGAGGGACTGAAGCTTTCTTT	NA	TRBJ1-1	NA	TRBV5-7
CASSLGVGTGGTYYEGYTF	TGTGCCAGCAGCTTGGGAGTAGGGACAGGGGGTACTTACTATGAAGGCTACACCTTC	TRBD1	TRBJ1-2	NA	TRBV7-9
CASSSRDYNSPLHF	TGTGCCAGCAGTTCCAGGGATTATAATTCACCCCTCCACTTT	NA	TRBJ1-6	NA	TRBV27
CASTEGAGAGNTIYF	TGTGCCAGCACCGAGGGGGCTGGGGCTGGAAACACCATATATTTT	TRBD1	TRBJ1-3	NA	TRBV5-4
CSVVAGKNQPQHF	TGCAGCGTTGTGGCAGGGAAAAATCAGCCCCAGCATTTT	NA	TRBJ1-5	few	TRBV29-1
CASTAGVSGNTIYF	TGTGCCAGCACCGCGGGAGTCTCTGGAAACACCATATATTTT	NA	TRBJ1-3	NA	TRBV7-9
CAWSSGGSGNTIYF	TGTGCCTGGAGTTCCGGGGGTTCCGGAAACACCATATATTTT	NA	TRBJ1-3	NA	TRBV30
CASSEHSPFGYEQYF	TGTGCCAGCAGTGAGCACAGCCCTTTTGGGTACGAGCAGTACTTC	NA	TRBJ2-7	NA	TRBV6-1
CASRGAYEQYF	TGTGCCAGCAGGGGAGCCTACGAGCAGTACTTC	NA	TRBJ2-7	few	TRBV28
CASSQGFGGGQETQYF	TGCGCCAGCAGCCAAGGTTTTGGCGGGGGCCAAGAGACCCAGTACTTC	TRBD2	TRBJ2-5	NA	TRBV4-1
CASSLYTLGSGDTDTQYF	TGTGCCAGCAGTTTATATACCCTGGGTAGCGGGGACACAGATACGCAGTATTTT	TRBD2	TRBJ2-3	NA	TRBV27
CASSPGGSSTDTQYF	TGTGCCAGCAGCCCCGGAGGATCTAGCACAGATACGCAGTATTTT	NA	TRBJ2-3	NA	TRBV11-2
CASGRGISNQPQHF	TGTGCCAGCGGCCGCGGGATTAGCAATCAGCCCCAGCATTTT	NA	TRBJ1-5	NA	TRBV9
CASSYSTQGSYEQYF	TGTGCCAGCAGTTACTCGACCCAGGGCTCCTACGAGCAGTACTTC	NA	TRBJ2-7	few	TRBV6-5
CASSTSGRYTDTQYF	TGCGCCAGCAGCACTAGCGGGAGGTACACAGATACGCAGTATTTT	TRBD2	TRBJ2-3	NA	TRBV5-1
CASSFPRQGAYEQYF	TGTGCCAGCAGCTTTCCGAGACAGGGGGCCTACGAGCAGTACTTC	TRBD1	TRBJ2-7	few	TRBV7-2
CASSSTTGTGDSSYNEQFF	TGTGCCAGTAGTTCCACAACCGGGACAGGGGATAGCTCCTACAATGAGCAGTTCTTC	TRBD1	TRBJ2-1	NA	TRBV19
CASSKIGGDTGELFF	TGTGCCAGCAGCAAAATCGGGGGGGACACCGGGGAGCTGTTTTTT	NA	TRBJ2-2	once	TRBV21-1
CASSEHRPFPNTEAFF	TGTGCCAGCAGTGAACACAGGCCCTTCCCTAACACTGAAGCTTTCTTT	NA	TRBJ1-1	NA	TRBV6-1
CAWSVGIWSSYNEQFF	TGTGCCTGGAGTGTAGGTATCTGGAGCTCCTACAATGAGCAGTTCTTC	NA	TRBJ2-1	NA	TRBV30
CASSQDWGQGAYQPQHF	TGCGCCAGCAGCCAAGATTGGGGACAGGGGGCGTATCAGCCCCAGCATTTT	TRBD1	TRBJ1-5	NA	TRBV4-3
CASSSRGIGNEQFF	TGTGCCAGCAGCTCGCGGGGGATCGGGAATGAGCAGTTCTTC	TRBD2	TRBJ2-1	once	TRBV5-6
CASSVTGEREAFF	TGTGCCAGTAGTGTTACAGGGGAGAGAGAAGCTTTCTTT	TRBD1	TRBJ1-1	NA	TRBV19
CASSLGTGPDTQYF	TGTGCCAGCAGCTTAGGGACAGGCCCAGATACGCAGTATTTT	TRBD1	TRBJ2-3	once	TRBV7-7
CASSFQGNEQYF	TGTGCCAGCAGTTTTCAGGGAAACGAGCAGTACTTC	NA	TRBJ2-7	NA	TRBV27
CASSLRGNTEAFF	TGCGCCAGCAGCCTCAGGGGAAACACTGAAGCTTTCTTT	NA	TRBJ1-1	NA	TRBV4-1
CAWSNSYEQYF	TGTGCCTGGAGTAACAGTTACGAGCAGTACTTC	NA	TRBJ2-7	NA	TRBV30
CASSMDSETQYF	TGTGCCAGCAGCATGGACAGTGAGACCCAGTACTTC	NA	TRBJ2-5	once	TRBV5-4
CASSLDRYNEQFF	TGTGCCAGCAGCCTCGACAGGTACAATGAGCAGTTCTTC	NA	TRBJ2-1	few	TRBV27
CASSCRSGDTDTQYF	TGTGCCAGCAGTTGCAGAAGCGGGGACACAGATACGCAGTATTTT	TRBD2	TRBJ2-3	NA	TRBV6-9
CASSLVISGRGNEQYF	TGTGCCAGCAGCTTGGTGATAAGCGGGAGAGGAAACGAGCAGTACTTC	TRBD2	TRBJ2-7	NA	TRBV5-4
CASSLDGATNEKLFF	TGTGCCAGCAGCTTAGACGGAGCAACTAATGAAAAACTGTTTTTT	NA	TRBJ1-4	few	TRBV7-8
CASSSSTDTQYF	TGTGCCAGCAGCTCTAGCACAGATACGCAGTATTTT	NA	TRBJ2-3	NA	TRBV7-9
CASSPHLTASYNEQFF	TGTGCCAGCAGTCCTCACTTGACAGCCTCCTACAATGAGCAGTTCTTC	NA	TRBJ2-1	NA	TRBV27
CAWSGEGTGYEQYF	TGTGCCTGGAGTGGAGAAGGGACAGGCTACGAGCAGTACTTC	TRBD1	TRBJ2-7	NA	TRBV30
CASRSSGRGARETQYF	TGCGCCAGCAGATCTAGCGGGAGGGGCGCCCGGGAGACCCAGTACTTC	TRBD2	TRBJ2-5	NA	TRBV5-1
CAWSSGGADTQYF	TGTGCCTGGTCTAGCGGGGGCGCCGATACGCAGTATTTT	TRBD2	TRBJ2-3	NA	TRBV30
CASSPYWGTSGTGEQYF	TGTGCCAGCAGTCCGTATTGGGGGACTAGCGGGACTGGCGAGCAGTACTTC	TRBD2	TRBJ2-7	NA	TRBV28
CASSKGTGNNQPQHF	TGTGCCAGCAGTAAAGGGACAGGGAATAATCAGCCCCAGCATTTT	TRBD1	TRBJ1-5	once	TRBV6-5
CATSLAGIDTQYF	TGTGCCACCAGTTTAGCGGGGATAGATACGCAGTATTTT	TRBD2	TRBJ2-3	NA	TRBV15
CASSLSRANYGYTF	TGTGCCAGCAGTTTATCTAGAGCTAATTATGGCTACACCTTC	NA	TRBJ1-2	NA	TRBV27
CASRINRDQPQHF	TGTGCCAGCAGGATCAACAGGGACCAGCCCCAGCATTTT	NA	TRBJ1-5	NA	TRBV6-1
CASSTSGQSSYNEQFF	TGTGCCAGCAGTACTAGCGGACAAAGCTCCTACAATGAGCAGTTCTTC	TRBD2	TRBJ2-1	few	TRBV6-4
CASSYSGAANEKLFF	TGTGCCAGCAGTTACTCGGGGGCAGCTAATGAAAAACTGTTTTTT	NA	TRBJ1-4	NA	TRBV6-5
CASRLVGTYNEQFF	TGTGCCAGCAGACTAGTAGGGACCTACAATGAGCAGTTCTTC	NA	TRBJ2-1	NA	TRBV2
CASSSTGLNYEQYF	TGTGCCAGCAGCTCCACAGGGCTTAACTACGAGCAGTACTTC	NA	TRBJ2-7	few	TRBV7-9
CASSKWPPGQGLYEQYF	TGCGCCAGCAGCAAATGGCCTCCGGGACAGGGGCTCTACGAGCAGTACTTC	TRBD1	TRBJ2-7	few	TRBV4-1
CAWSVLSPEAFF	TGTGCCTGGAGTGTACTCTCCCCTGAAGCTTTCTTT	NA	TRBJ1-1	NA	TRBV30
CASSLGQGQFF	TGTGCCAGCAGCCTCGGACAGGGGCAGTTCTTC	TRBD1	TRBJ2-1	NA	TRBV7-6
CASSSAHTGGGNYGYTF	TGTGCCAGCAGCTCGGCCCATACAGGGGGCGGGAACTATGGCTACACCTTC	TRBD1	TRBJ1-2	NA	TRBV11-1
CASSLRDGRGKLFF	TGTGCCAGCAGCCTTCGGGACGGCCGGGGGAAACTGTTTTTT	NA	TRBJ1-4	NA	TRBV5-4